These 2 T cell receptor beta chains originate from one sample sequenced in a study of breast tumors, draining lymph nodes, adjacent tissues. Samples came from axillary lymph nodes draining the breast cancer. Via MiXCR, TCRdb re-called the multiplex PCR reads, giving one row per CDR3 protein. The repertoire holds some 170,000 distinct CDR3 sequences, 33% seen once, with over 3.5% in the top ten. What was sequenced was axillary lymph node tissue. The origin of the receptors is a female donor with breast cancer. Some clones in this sample may be carry-over from other donors' samples.

The table lists this clonotype with a few counts. This sequence joins TRBV27 and TRBJ2-7, with 11 bases that match TRBD2. The CDR3 has 15 amino acids. CDR1 MNHEY and CDR2 SMNVEV come from the germline V gene (reference sequence). The ends lost 3 bases at V and 6 bases at J; junction bases unmatched: 7. The CDR3 DNA reads as TGTGCCAGCAGTTTGGGGACTAGCGGTTTTGGCGAGCAGTACTTC. Its protein is CASSLGTSGFGEQYF.

V usage is TRBV20-1 and J usage is TRBJ2-1; 8 positions match TRBD2. This CDR3 comprises 15 residues. After removal of 3 bases from V and 7 bases from J, the junction contained 11 bases not matched to a gene. The germline gives CDR1 DFQATT, CDR2 SNEGSKA (reference sequence). The CDR3 protein is CSASWAGGGLNEQFF. CDR3 DNA sequence: TGCAGTGCTAGTTGGGCGGGAGGCGGGTTGAATGAGCAGTTCTTC.